This T cell receptor (beta chain) was sequenced for a study of a mutant IDH1 vaccine in newly diagnosed glioma. Study information: Across weeks 1, 3, 5, 7, 11, 15, 19 and 23, patients received a vaccination each time, eight in all. Receipt of radiotherapy, temozolomide, or both preceded the study, and most received both. The start of vaccination came 4-6 weeks after radiotherapy alone, or with temozolomide cycles.

Comments on this clone: Its antigen is unknown.

Profiled with immunoSEQ multiplex PCR; TCRdb holds only in-frame clones, not every one. Of approximately 81,000 clones listed, 85% are singletons. Time point defined: week 23, last vaccination. In every dose of vaccine, 300 ug of mutant IDH1 20-mer peptide was given alongside topical imiquimod. Germline V CDR1 and CDR2: MNHEY, SVGAGI. The CDR3 runs 15 residues. Trimming removed 7 bases from V and 2 bases from J, with 17 bases in between. The sequencing here drew on PBMCs, taken from a glioma patient whose treatment included an IDH1 peptide vaccine. This chain links TRBV6-5 with TRBJ1-2; D perhaps matches TRBD1 (6 bases). The clonotype comes from a man aged 30-40 years with glioma. Some clones in this sample may be carry-over from other donors' samples. As DNA, the CDR3 is TGTGCCAGCACCCCGGCGACAGGACGGAACTATGGCTACACCTTC. Encoded protein: CASTPATGRNYGYTF.